The entry below describes one T cell receptor beta chain. Its target is not known. The use of a sample-barcoded 5' primer and a J-beta primer mix characterized a second PCR of roughly 6 to 11 cycles. Each cDNA molecule was tagged by a template-switch adaptor with 12 random nucleotides. TCRdb used MiXCR to reprocess the 5' RACE reads, holding one entry per CDR3 protein. The sample has approximately 1.5 million distinct CDR3 sequences; 40% to 45% are singletons. The CDR3 extends over 10 amino acids. V lost 4 bases to trimming and J lost 5 bases, with 4 bases between them. Looked up from germline, CDR1 is GTSNPN and CDR2 is SVGIG (reference sequence). This record comes from a study of blood T cells in healthy people across ages. Study-level findings and limits: Measured against age, TCR beta diversity per million T cells decreased in a roughly linear manner. Higher diversity, along with more naive CD4+ cells, distinguished long-lived donors from aged donors.

The chain combines TRBV30 with TRBJ2-3; unclear D gene. Sequencing was carried out using blood. This sequence was found in a woman between 18 and 29 years old in good health. The CDR3 DNA reads as TGTGCCTGGAAGTTAGATACGCAGTATTTT. It encodes CAWKLDTQYF.